A single sample is the source of the 18 T cell receptor beta chains below, sequenced in a study of blood T cell repertoires in COVID-19. Repertoires were generated with immunoSEQ multiplex PCR, while TCRdb's copy carries only in-frame clones and drops some. This table has about 160,000 clones, 80% to 85% appearing once. Material: peripheral blood. All receptors derive from a man aged 18 to 35 with active or convalescent COVID-19.

The gene calls are TRBV6-1 and TRBJ1-4; 10 positions agree with TRBD1. CDR1 and CDR2 (germline): MNHNS, SASEGT. This CDR3 comprises 15 residues. Germline trimming cut 3 bases from V and 8 bases from J; bases unmatched to any gene: 6. CDR3 nucleotide sequence: TGTGCCAGCAGTGACGCCGGGACAGGGGCGGAAAAACTGTTTTTT. Protein: CASSDAGTGAEKLFF.

This clone was detected a few times. The chain has TRBV6-2 or TRBV6-3 and TRBJ1-1, with D uncertain. This CDR3 spans 15 amino acids. V lost 1 base and J lost 0, with 9 bases in between. Germline V gives CDR1 MNHEY, CDR2 SVGEGT. The CDR3 protein is CASSYYAQVNTEAFF. The CDR3 nucleotides are TGTGCCAGCAGTTACTACGCCCAGGTGAACACTGAAGCTTTCTTT.

V is TRBV6-1 and J is TRBJ1-5, with unresolved D. Between the trimmed V and J ends, which lost 2 bases and 6 bases, there was a span of 8 bases. The germline V gene has CDR1 MNHNS and CDR2 SASEGT. The CDR3 runs 13 residues. The CDR3 region has the DNA TGTGCCAGCAGTGAACAGGCAGGTCAGCCCCAGCATTTT. As protein: CASSEQAGQPQHF.

The chain links TRBV4-1 to TRBJ1-6; 10 positions match TRBD1. The CDR3 covers 16 residues. After removal of 1 base from V and 10 bases from J, the junction contained 7 bases not matched to a gene. Per the germline V gene, CDR1 is MGHRA and CDR2 is YSYEKL. Written as DNA, the CDR3 is TGCGCCAGCAGCCAAGGTCGCCGGGACAGGGGATCACCCCTCCACTTT. Amino acid sequence: CASSQGRRDRGSPLHF.

CDR3 DNA: TGTGCCAGCAGCTTACAAGGGGGCTACGAGCAGTACTTC. This codes for CASSLQGGYEQYF. The chain couples TRBV5-6 to TRBJ2-7; possibly TRBD1 for D (6 bases). Germline V gene lookup returns CDR1 SGHDT and CDR2 YYEEEE. Between the trimmed V and J ends, which lost 2 bases and 3 bases, there was a span of 9 bases. The CDR3 loop spans 13 amino acids.

The genes are TRBV15 and TRBJ2-1; 11 nucleotides agree with TRBD2. Unmatched junction bases numbered 3, after V lost 2 bases and J lost 15 bases. In germline, CDR1 is LNHNV, CDR2 YYDKDF (reference sequence). The CDR3 spans 12 residues. The CDR3 sequence is CATSRPGTSGFF. The CDR3 DNA reads TGTGCCACCAGCAGACCAGGGACTAGCGGGTTCTTC. The complete variable domain, with remaining parts taken from reference TRBV15 and TRBJ2-1, reads DAMVIQNPRYQVTQFGKPVTLSCSQTLNHNVMYWYQQKSSQAPKLLFHYYDKDFNNEADTPDNFQSRRPNTSFCFLDIRSPGLGDTAMYLCATSRPGTSGFFGPGTRLTVL.

The V gene is TRBV3-1 (or the pseudogene TRBV3-2), the J gene TRBJ1-5; 7 nucleotides align to TRBD1. V trimming: 1 base; J trimming: 3 bases; junction bases outside the gene matches: 6. Germline lookup yields CDR1 LGHDT and CDR2 YNNKEL (reference sequence). This CDR3 has 16 amino acids. This CDR3 reads CASSQGGGSDNQPQHF. The CDR3 DNA reads TGTGCCAGCAGCCAAGGAGGGGGCAGCGACAATCAGCCCCAGCATTTT.

The rearrangement uses TRBV12-3 or TRBV12-4 and TRBJ1-2; D might be TRBD1 (5 bases). The ends were cut back, 5 bases at V and 8 bases at J, with 15 bases in the middle. The CDR3 extends over 13 amino acids. Here the CDR3 DNA reads TGTGCCAGCAGTACCCTGGCAGGGAGGGGCTACACCTTC. The encoded protein is CASSTLAGRGYTF.

V usage is TRBV3-1 (or the pseudogene TRBV3-2) and J usage is TRBJ2-5; 7 bases align to TRBD1. V lost 4 bases and J lost 3; bases outside the gene matches: 5. The germline V gene has CDR1 LGHDT and CDR2 YNNKEL (reference sequence). This CDR3 spans 14 amino acids. The CDR3 nucleotides are TGTGCCAGCAGCCCGGCCGGGACAGAAGAGACCCAGTACTTC. As protein: CASSPAGTEETQYF.

This chain joins TRBV5-1 and TRBJ2-2; D perhaps matches TRBD2 (6 bases). The length of the CDR3 is 15 residues. CDR1 and CDR2 from the germline V gene are SGHRS and YFSETQ. V was cut by 2 bases and J by 5 bases, with 13 bases left in between. CDR3 nucleotides: TGCGCCAGCAGCTTTACGGGGGTCGAGACCGGGGAGCTGTTTTTT. This encodes CASSFTGVETGELFF.

Here the CDR3 DNA reads TGTCCAAGGGAACCGGGACTCAACACTGAAGCTTTCTTT. This translates into CPREPGLNTEAFF. This chain connects TRBV6-1 to TRBJ1-1; a weak D match, TRBD1 (5 bases). Germline assignment: CDR1 MNHNS and CDR2 SASEGT. The CDR3 spans 13 residues.

This clone occurred once. V is TRBV5-1 and J is TRBJ2-3, with 14 bases lining up with TRBD2. V shed 3 bases, J shed 2 bases, and the junction held 2 bases outside the gene matches. This CDR3 spans 16 amino acids. CDR1 is SGHRS and CDR2 is YFSETQ in the germline V gene. CDR3 coding DNA: TGCGCCAGCAGCTGGACTAGCGGGGGGCCCACAGATACGCAGTATTTT. It translates to CASSWTSGGPTDTQYF.

The chain combines TRBV5-1 with TRBJ2-1; 8 positions agree with TRBD2. The germline V gene has CDR1 SGHRS and CDR2 YFSETQ. The CDR3 length is 15 residues. With V trimmed by 2 bases and J by 5 bases, 6 bases remained unmatched. Here the CDR3 reads CASSFGTRVNNEQFF. CDR3 nucleotide sequence: TGCGCCAGCAGCTTTGGGACTAGAGTTAACAATGAGCAGTTCTTC.

This sequence joins TRBV6-5 and TRBJ1-1; weak D call: TRBD1 (6 bases). The germline V gene has CDR1 MNHEY and CDR2 SVGAGI. The CDR3 contains 13 residues. Trimming took off 0 bases at V and 11 bases at J, with 13 bases between the two ends. The CDR3 reads CASSYSGQLGAFF. In DNA, the CDR3 is TGTGCCAGCAGTTACTCAGGACAGTTGGGGGCTTTCTTT.

This chain links TRBV27 with TRBJ2-1; the D gene is possibly TRBD1 (7 bases). The CDR3 spans 14 residues. The V end lost 6 bases, the J end lost 4 bases, and 13 bases lay between the germline ends. CDR1 and CDR2 from the germline V gene are MNHEY and SMNVEV (reference sequence). The CDR3 reads CASRRGQLYNEQFF. The CDR3 nucleotides read TGTGCCAGCAGGCGGGGACAGCTTTACAATGAGCAGTTCTTC.

The V and J genes are TRBV19 and TRBJ1-5, with TRBD1 as a possible D gene (6 bases). Per the germline V gene, CDR1 is LNHDA and CDR2 is SQIVND (reference sequence). This CDR3 has 13 amino acids. V was pared by 5 bases and J by 7 bases, with 12 bases between. The CDR3 is CASSADQGQPQHF. CDR3 nucleotide sequence: TGTGCCAGTAGTGCTGACCAGGGGCAGCCCCAGCATTTT.

J is TRBJ2-6 and V is TRBV19, with 9 bases identical to TRBD1. Germline V gene sequence: CDR1 LNHDA, CDR2 SQIVND (reference sequence). CDR3 length: 16 amino acids. J was trimmed by 4 bases and V by 7 bases; bases with no gene match: 8. In nucleotides, the CDR3 is TGTGCCAGTACCCCCGGGACAGGGAGCGGGGCCAACGTCCTGACTTTC. Amino acid sequence: CASTPGTGSGANVLTF.

V and J are TRBV7-8 and TRBJ2-1; D is possibly TRBD1 (6 bases). This CDR3 has 15 residues. Trimming removed 7 bases from V and 4 bases from J, with 17 bases in between. Looked up from germline, CDR1 is SGHVS and CDR2 is FQNEAQ. The CDR3 spells CASTVTGTPYNEQFF. CDR3 nucleotide sequence: TGTGCCAGCACCGTGACCGGGACACCTTACAATGAGCAGTTCTTC.